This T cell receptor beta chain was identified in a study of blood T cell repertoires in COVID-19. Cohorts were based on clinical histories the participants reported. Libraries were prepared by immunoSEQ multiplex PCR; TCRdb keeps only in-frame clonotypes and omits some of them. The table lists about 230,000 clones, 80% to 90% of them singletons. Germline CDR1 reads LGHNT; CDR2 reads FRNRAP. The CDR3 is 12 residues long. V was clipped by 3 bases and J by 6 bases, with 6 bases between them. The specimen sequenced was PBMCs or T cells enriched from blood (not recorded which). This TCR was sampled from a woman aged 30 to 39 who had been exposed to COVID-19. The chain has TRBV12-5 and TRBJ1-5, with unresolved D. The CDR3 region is CASGFYSQPQHF. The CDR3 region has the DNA TGTGCTAGTGGTTTTTATAGTCAGCCCCAGCATTTT. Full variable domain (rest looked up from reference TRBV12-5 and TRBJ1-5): DARVTQTPRHKVTEMGQEVTMRCQPILGHNTVFWYRQTMMQGLELLAYFRNRAPLDDSGMPKDRFSAEMPDATLATLKIQPSEPRDSAVYFCASGFYSQPQHFGDGTRLSIL.